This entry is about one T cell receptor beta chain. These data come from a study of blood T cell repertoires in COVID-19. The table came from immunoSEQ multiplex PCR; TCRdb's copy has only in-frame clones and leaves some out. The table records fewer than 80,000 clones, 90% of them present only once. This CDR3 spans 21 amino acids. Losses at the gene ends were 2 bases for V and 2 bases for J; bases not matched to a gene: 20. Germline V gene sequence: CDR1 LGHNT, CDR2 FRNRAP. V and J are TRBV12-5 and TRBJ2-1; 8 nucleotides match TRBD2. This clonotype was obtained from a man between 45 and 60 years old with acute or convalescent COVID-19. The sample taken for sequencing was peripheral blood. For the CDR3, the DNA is TGTGCTAGTGGTTTGTATTCGTTGATACTAGCGGACACCGATACCTACAATGAGCAGTTCTTC. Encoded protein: CASGLYSLILADTDTYNEQFF.